Listed below are T cell receptor beta chains from one sample, sequenced in a study of blood T cells in healthy people across ages. TCRdb re-derived calls from the 5' RACE reads in MiXCR, one entry per CDR3 protein. The data contain over 600,000 distinct CDR3 sequences, about half of them singletons. The sequenced material came from blood. These receptors originate from a man older than 75 in good health. The CDR3 runs from the conserved cysteine through the conserved F or W. D genes are given only for firm matches. Where a row states a size, it is once, few, many or the class of an expanded clone; other rows omit it.

clone_size: few
d_call: NA
j_call: TRBJ2-5
v_call: TRBV11-2
cdr3_aa: CATRLYQETQYF
cdr3_nt: TGTGCCACTCGATTGTACCAAGAGACCCAGTACTTC

clone_size: NA
d_call: NA
j_call: TRBJ1-3
v_call: TRBV14
cdr3_aa: CASSQQTGISGNTIYF
cdr3_nt: TGTGCCAGCAGCCAGCAGACAGGAATCTCTGGAAACACCATATATTTT

clone_size: NA
d_call: TRBD2
j_call: TRBJ2-7
v_call: TRBV7-9
cdr3_aa: CASSSTSSGGHPYEQYF
cdr3_nt: TGTGCCAGCAGCTCCACGTCCAGCGGGGGCCACCCCTACGAGCAGTACTTC

clone_size: NA
d_call: NA
j_call: TRBJ1-2
v_call: TRBV12-3/TRBV12-4
cdr3_aa: CASSPRQGSSYGYTF
cdr3_nt: TGTGCCAGCAGTCCCCGGCAGGGGTCTAGCTATGGCTACACCTTC

clone_size: NA
d_call: NA
j_call: TRBJ1-1
v_call: TRBV29-1
cdr3_aa: CGVAVGTEAFF
cdr3_nt: TGCGGCGTTGCGGTGGGCACTGAAGCTTTCTTT

clone_size: NA
d_call: TRBD2
j_call: TRBJ2-7
v_call: TRBV6-5
cdr3_aa: CASSHGTSGGSVNEQYF
cdr3_nt: TGTGCCAGCAGTCACGGGACTAGCGGGGGGTCTGTTAACGAGCAGTACTTC

clone_size: NA
d_call: NA
j_call: TRBJ2-5
v_call: TRBV7-3
cdr3_aa: CASSLSPGIGVQYF
cdr3_nt: TGTGCCAGCAGCTTAAGCCCAGGGATCGGCGTGCAGTACTTC

clone_size: few
d_call: NA
j_call: TRBJ2-7
v_call: TRBV27
cdr3_aa: CASSYRSGSYEQYF
cdr3_nt: TGTGCCAGCAGTTATCGGAGCGGATCCTACGAGCAGTACTTC

clone_size: few
d_call: NA
j_call: TRBJ2-7
v_call: TRBV9
cdr3_aa: CASSGGSGYHEQYF
cdr3_nt: TGTGCCAGCAGCGGAGGGTCAGGGTACCACGAGCAGTACTTC

clone_size: NA
d_call: TRBD2
j_call: TRBJ2-3
v_call: TRBV5-1
cdr3_aa: CASSWTSGPTDTQYF
cdr3_nt: TGCGCCAGCAGCTGGACTAGCGGGCCGACAGATACGCAGTATTTT

clone_size: few
d_call: TRBD1
j_call: TRBJ2-7
v_call: TRBV28
cdr3_aa: CASSLVDRAYEQYF
cdr3_nt: TGTGCCAGCAGTTTGGTGGACAGGGCCTACGAGCAGTACTTC

clone_size: few
d_call: NA
j_call: TRBJ2-3
v_call: TRBV12-3/TRBV12-4
cdr3_aa: CASSTKLDPVKADTQYF
cdr3_nt: TGTGCCAGCAGTACCAAACTAGACCCTGTGAAGGCAGATACGCAGTATTTT

clone_size: few
d_call: NA
j_call: TRBJ2-1
v_call: TRBV28
cdr3_aa: CASSPPSGYNEQFF
cdr3_nt: TGTGCCAGCAGCCCACCCAGCGGATACAATGAGCAGTTCTTC

clone_size: few
d_call: NA
j_call: TRBJ2-7
v_call: TRBV11-3
cdr3_aa: CASSLDARVYEQYF
cdr3_nt: TGTGCCAGCAGCTTAGATGCGAGAGTTTACGAGCAGTACTTC

clone_size: NA
d_call: TRBD1
j_call: TRBJ2-1
v_call: TRBV5-1
cdr3_aa: CASSWTGTGANEQFF
cdr3_nt: TGCGCCAGCAGCTGGACCGGGACAGGGGCCAATGAGCAGTTCTTC

clone_size: many
d_call: TRBD2
j_call: TRBJ2-1
v_call: TRBV6-6
cdr3_aa: CASSPLAGNPYNEQFF
cdr3_nt: TGTGCCAGCAGTCCCTTAGCGGGAAACCCTTACAATGAGCAGTTCTTC

clone_size: few
d_call: NA
j_call: TRBJ1-1
v_call: TRBV12-3/TRBV12-4
cdr3_aa: CASSLFRADTEAFF
cdr3_nt: TGTGCCAGCAGTTTGTTTAGGGCGGACACTGAAGCTTTCTTT

clone_size: many
d_call: TRBD1
j_call: TRBJ2-5
v_call: TRBV6-2/TRBV6-3
cdr3_aa: CASSSPRDRRETQYF
cdr3_nt: TGTGCCAGCAGTTCCCCCCGGGACAGGCGGGAGACCCAGTACTTC

clone_size: few
d_call: NA
j_call: TRBJ2-7
v_call: TRBV6-2/TRBV6-3
cdr3_aa: CASTLSETYEQYF
cdr3_nt: TGTGCCAGCACTCTGTCGGAGACCTACGAGCAGTACTTC

clone_size: NA
d_call: NA
j_call: TRBJ1-4
v_call: TRBV7-2
cdr3_aa: CASGELGEKLFF
cdr3_nt: TGTGCCAGCGGGGAACTCGGAGAAAAACTGTTTTTT

clone_size: NA
d_call: NA
j_call: TRBJ2-7
v_call: TRBV20-1
cdr3_aa: CSARDLGRRGLNEQYF
cdr3_nt: TGCAGTGCTAGAGACTTAGGCAGGAGGGGACTTAACGAGCAGTACTTC

clone_size: few
d_call: NA
j_call: TRBJ1-1
v_call: TRBV12-3/TRBV12-4
cdr3_aa: CASSLVVGKSSAEAFF
cdr3_nt: TGTGCCAGCAGTTTAGTAGTAGGGAAATCGTCCGCTGAAGCTTTCTTT

clone_size: NA
d_call: TRBD2
j_call: TRBJ2-3
v_call: TRBV5-1
cdr3_aa: CASSAGTSVDTQYF
cdr3_nt: TGCGCCAGCAGCGCTGGGACTAGTGTAGATACGCAGTATTTT

clone_size: NA
d_call: NA
j_call: TRBJ1-2
v_call: TRBV19
cdr3_aa: CASSISPENYGYTF
cdr3_nt: TGTGCCAGTAGTATTAGCCCAGAGAACTATGGCTACACCTTC

clone_size: NA
d_call: TRBD2
j_call: TRBJ2-3
v_call: TRBV27
cdr3_aa: CASSLRGADTQYF
cdr3_nt: TGTGCCAGCAGTTTACGGGGGGCAGATACGCAGTATTTT

clone_size: few
d_call: TRBD2
j_call: TRBJ2-4
v_call: TRBV28
cdr3_aa: CASTGGLAGVAKNIQYF
cdr3_nt: TGTGCCAGCACCGGCGGACTAGCGGGAGTTGCCAAAAACATTCAGTACTTC

clone_size: few
d_call: TRBD2
j_call: TRBJ2-3
v_call: TRBV20-1
cdr3_aa: CSADEGIAGYTDTQYF
cdr3_nt: TGCAGTGCCGATGAAGGGATAGCGGGATACACAGATACGCAGTATTTT

clone_size: NA
d_call: TRBD1
j_call: TRBJ2-7
v_call: TRBV7-2
cdr3_aa: CASSNRGSSYEQYF
cdr3_nt: TGTGCCAGCAGCAACAGGGGCTCCTCCTACGAGCAGTACTTC

clone_size: once
d_call: TRBD2
j_call: TRBJ2-1
v_call: TRBV4-1
cdr3_aa: CASSQETSGNNNEQFF
cdr3_nt: TGCGCCAGCAGCCAAGAGACTAGCGGGAACAACAATGAGCAGTTCTTC

clone_size: NA
d_call: TRBD2
j_call: TRBJ2-1
v_call: TRBV20-1
cdr3_aa: CSAISGSWEFF
cdr3_nt: TGCAGTGCTATTAGCGGGAGCTGGGAGTTCTTC

clone_size: many
d_call: NA
j_call: TRBJ2-7
v_call: TRBV10-3
cdr3_aa: CAISGPGDPTYEQYF
cdr3_nt: TGTGCCATCAGCGGCCCAGGGGACCCGACCTACGAGCAGTACTTC

clone_size: NA
d_call: TRBD1
j_call: TRBJ2-6
v_call: TRBV28
cdr3_aa: CASSWGTGSGANVLTF
cdr3_nt: TGTGCCAGCAGTTGGGGGACAGGATCTGGGGCCAACGTCCTGACTTTC

clone_size: NA
d_call: NA
j_call: TRBJ1-2
v_call: TRBV12-3/TRBV12-4
cdr3_aa: CASSLEGVNYGYTF
cdr3_nt: TGTGCCAGCAGTTTAGAGGGGGTGAACTATGGCTACACCTTC